This is a list of T cell receptor beta chains from one sample in a study of CD8 T cells in Susac syndrome. TCRdb recomputed calls from the immunoSEQ multiplex PCR reads with MiXCR, one row per CDR3 protein. The top ten clones hold approximately 0.11% of a sample with about 140,000 distinct CDR3 sequences, approximately 96% of them seen once. Sequencing input: CD4+ T cells from PBMCs. Receptor source: a human donor with multiple sclerosis. The CDR3 runs from the conserved cysteine through the conserved F or W. A D gene is named only where the DNA matches it firmly. Clone sizes are given selectively: once, few, many, or a class where the clone is expanded.

TRBJ2-5	-	-	TRBV5-6	CASSVRGNAGTQYF	TGTGCCAGCAGCGTCCGGGGTAACGCGGGGACCCAGTACTTC
TRBJ2-1	-	-	TRBV4-1	CASSQAYGANEQFF	TGCGCCAGCAGCCAAGCGTACGGCGCTAATGAGCAGTTCTTC
TRBJ2-7	TRBD2	-	TRBV4-1	CASSQVSPSGRPYEQYF	TGCGCCAGCAGCCAAGTCTCCCCTAGCGGGAGGCCCTACGAGCAGTACTTC
TRBJ2-1	TRBD1	-	TRBV24-1	CATSDVTGTPFF	TGTGCCACCAGTGATGTGACAGGGACCCCGTTCTTC
TRBJ1-1	-	-	TRBV12-3/TRBV12-4	CASTLVGGRDEAFF	TGTGCCAGCACCTTAGTGGGGGGGCGTGATGAAGCTTTCTTT
TRBJ2-3	TRBD1	-	TRBV29-1	CSVEGTGSTDTQYF	TGCAGCGTTGAAGGGACAGGGAGCACAGATACGCAGTATTTT
TRBJ2-5	-	-	TRBV2	CASGRDGETQYF	TGTGCCAGCGGCAGGGACGGAGAGACCCAGTACTTC
TRBJ1-1	TRBD1	-	TRBV2	CATQYRGITEAFF	TGTGCCACACAATACAGGGGTATCACTGAAGCTTTCTTT
TRBJ1-2	-	-	TRBV30	CAWGARDTPNYGYTF	TGTGCCTGGGGCGCCCGGGACACCCCGAACTATGGCTACACCTTC
TRBJ1-2	TRBD1	-	TRBV20-1	CSARNRGPGYGYTF	TGCAGTGCTAGGAATAGGGGGCCGGGTTATGGCTACACCTTC
TRBJ1-5	-	-	TRBV3-1	CASSQGGDQPQHF	TGTGCCAGCAGCCAAGGCGGTGATCAGCCCCAGCATTTT
TRBJ2-6	-	once	TRBV27	CASSLSGLPGANVLTF	TGTGCCAGCAGTTTATCTGGGCTGCCTGGGGCCAACGTCCTGACTTTC
TRBJ2-5	-	once	TRBV6-5	CASSYGGAAETQYF	TGTGCCAGCAGTTACGGGGGGGCCGCGGAGACCCAGTACTTC
TRBJ2-7	-	-	TRBV7-2	CASSPMDGSYEQYF	TGTGCCAGCAGCCCAATGGACGGATCCTACGAGCAGTACTTC
TRBJ2-5	TRBD2	-	TRBV4-2	CASSQDRTSGQETQYF	TGTGCCAGCAGCCAAGACAGGACTAGCGGCCAAGAGACCCAGTACTTC
TRBJ2-1	-	-	TRBV24-1	CATSTESINEQFF	TGTGCCACCAGCACAGAATCAATCAATGAGCAGTTCTTC
TRBJ1-2	TRBD1	-	TRBV5-1	CASSMDRGLSDYGYTF	TGCGCCAGCAGCATGGACAGGGGGCTTTCCGACTATGGCTACACCTTC
TRBJ1-1	TRBD1	-	TRBV4-3	CASSLQDRDEAFF	TGCGCCAGCAGCCTTCAAGACAGGGATGAAGCTTTCTTT
TRBJ2-7	-	-	TRBV2	CATRTETYEQYF	TGTGCCACCAGGACAGAGACGTACGAGCAGTACTTC
TRBJ2-7	TRBD1	-	TRBV12-3/TRBV12-4	CASSTYRQGAIYEQYF	TGTGCCAGCAGTACATACCGACAGGGGGCCATCTACGAGCAGTACTTC
TRBJ2-1	TRBD2	-	TRBV9	CASNPLAGGPNEQFF	TGTGCCAGCAACCCCCTAGCGGGAGGGCCCAATGAGCAGTTCTTC
TRBJ1-2	-	-	TRBV20-1	CSARDETSYGYTF	TGCAGTGCTAGAGATGAGACCTCCTATGGCTACACCTTC
TRBJ2-5	-	-	TRBV27	CASSFPPRQYF	TGTGCCAGCAGTTTCCCCCCCCGCCAGTACTTC
TRBJ2-1	TRBD1	-	TRBV15	CATSRSQGPEQFF	TGTGCCACCAGCAGATCACAGGGGCCTGAGCAGTTCTTC
TRBJ2-5	TRBD2	-	TRBV15	CATSRALAGVSETQYF	TGTGCCACCAGCAGAGCCCTGGCGGGAGTCTCAGAGACCCAGTACTTC
TRBJ2-6	TRBD1	-	TRBV6-6	CASRRTGRSGANVLTF	TGTGCCAGCAGGAGGACAGGGCGCTCTGGGGCCAACGTCCTGACTTTC
TRBJ2-1	TRBD1	-	TRBV14	CASSQRGRISYNEQFF	TGTGCCAGCAGCCAAAGGGGGCGGATCTCCTACAATGAGCAGTTCTTC
TRBJ2-7	-	once	TRBV28	CASSFPRGSYYEQYF	TGTGCCAGCAGTTTCCCCCGGGGGTCCTATTACGAGCAGTACTTC
TRBJ2-5	-	-	TRBV2	CASSKDTAQGTQYF	TGTGCCAGCAGTAAGGACACTGCCCAGGGGACCCAGTACTTC
TRBJ2-5	-	-	TRBV18	CASSPLSGQRETQYF	TGTGCCAGCTCACCACTGTCAGGCCAGCGAGAGACCCAGTACTTC
TRBJ2-1	-	-	TRBV5-1	CASSYRDLGEQFF	TGCGCCAGCAGCTACCGGGACCTAGGGGAGCAGTTCTTC
TRBJ2-7	TRBD2	-	TRBV9	CASSPQRTSGEPQYF	TGTGCCAGCAGCCCCCAACGGACTAGCGGTGAACCTCAGTACTTC
TRBJ1-5	-	-	TRBV29-1	CSVKTGTLNQPQHF	TGCAGCGTGAAGACAGGCACCTTAAATCAGCCCCAGCATTTT
TRBJ1-4	-	-	TRBV12-3/TRBV12-4	CASSLYGKLFF	TGTGCCAGCAGTTTATATGGGAAACTGTTTTTT
TRBJ1-1	-	-	TRBV28	CASSGTGSAMNTEAFF	TGTGCCAGCAGCGGGACGGGCTCTGCTATGAACACTGAAGCTTTCTTT
TRBJ2-7	-	-	TRBV6-5	CASCGGPIAEQYF	TGTGCCAGCTGCGGGGGCCCAATAGCCGAGCAGTACTTC
TRBJ1-5	-	-	TRBV28	CASSFRRQPQHF	TGTGCCAGCAGTTTTCGTAGGCAGCCCCAGCATTTT
TRBJ1-6	-	once	TRBV7-9	CASSLEGVGNSPLHF	TGTGCCAGCAGCCTGGAGGGTGTTGGGAATTCACCCCTCCACTTT
TRBJ2-3	TRBD2	-	TRBV20-1	CSAIGAGTFTDTQYF	TGCAGTGCTATTGGAGCGGGAACGTTCACAGATACGCAGTATTTT
TRBJ2-7	TRBD1	-	TRBV20-1	CSAPRDRGNEQYF	TGCAGTGCCCCCCGGGACAGGGGAAACGAGCAGTACTTC